Listed below are T cell receptor beta chains from one sample, sequenced in a study of T cells in Graves' hyperthyroidism and ophthalmopathy. TCRdb re-called the multiplex PCR reads with MiXCR, one entry per CDR3 protein. The sample includes a few hundred thousand distinct CDR3 sequences, approximately 14% seen only once; the top ten take about 33%. Material: blood. Receptor source: a woman in her fifties or sixties with Graves' hyperthyroidism that later progressed to Graves' ophthalmopathy. The CDR3 runs from the conserved cysteine through the conserved F or W. D genes are given only for firm matches. Only part of the rows carry a size: once, few, many, or a class if the clone is expanded.

.	many	TRBJ2-7	TRBV12-3/TRBV12-4	CASSLRRPISSYEQYF	TGTGCCAGCAGTCTCCGGAGACCCATTTCCTCATACGAGCAGTACTTC
.	many	TRBJ2-5	TRBV12-3/TRBV12-4	CATGPGRIPETQYF	TGTGCCACGGGGCCGGGACGCATTCCGGAGACCCAGTACTTC
.	many	TRBJ1-5	TRBV27	CASSSLRNSNQPQHF	TGTGCCAGCAGTTCCCTGCGGAATAGCAATCAGCCCCAGCATTTT
TRBD2	many	TRBJ2-1	TRBV20-1	CSVASGTYNEQFF	TGCAGTGTGGCTAGCGGGACTTACAATGAGCAGTTCTTC
.	.	TRBJ2-3	TRBV10-2	CASRLGGSTDTQYF	TGCGCCAGCCGGTTAGGAGGGAGCACAGATACGCAGTATTTT
TRBD1	many	TRBJ2-7	TRBV5-1	CASSAIDRGKREQYF	TGCGCCAGCAGCGCCATCGACAGGGGGAAACGGGAGCAGTACTTC
.	many	TRBJ1-5	TRBV11-3	CASSGQLLWPQHF	TGTGCCAGCAGCGGACAGCTTTTATGGCCCCAGCATTTT
TRBD1	.	TRBJ1-2	TRBV20-1	CSARDRTGANYGYTF	TGCAGTGCTAGAGATAGGACAGGTGCTAACTATGGCTACACCTTC
TRBD1	.	TRBJ1-5	TRBV6-9	CASSSPLDRVGDQSQHF	TGTGCCAGCAGTTCTCCCCTGGACAGGGTCGGAGATCAGTCCCAGCATTTT
.	many	TRBJ2-7	TRBV2	CASIPPNIPSSYEQYF	TGTGCCAGCATCCCGCCGAACATACCGAGCTCCTACGAGCAGTACTTC
.	many	TRBJ2-5	TRBV7-9	CASSLEPSLYF	TGTGCCAGCAGCTTAGAACCTAGCTTGTACTTC
TRBD2	many	TRBJ2-1	TRBV12-3/TRBV12-4	CASSFPRLAGAYEQFF	TGTGCCAGCAGTTTCCCCAGACTAGCGGGAGCATATGAGCAGTTCTTC
TRBD2	many	TRBJ2-7	TRBV2	CASSDSSGNYEQYF	TGTGCCAGCAGTGACTCTAGCGGGAACTACGAGCAGTACTTC
.	many	TRBJ2-2	TRBV24-1	CATSDFDGSGELFF	TGTGCCACCAGTGATTTTGACGGGTCCGGGGAGCTGTTTTTT
.	many	TRBJ1-1	TRBV7-9	CASIPSLPGRLKNTEAFF	TGTGCCAGCATTCCCTCCCTTCCGGGACGGTTAAAAAACACTGAAGCTTTCTTT
.	many	TRBJ1-2	TRBV30	CAWNGANYGYTF	TGTGCCTGGAACGGAGCTAACTATGGCTACACCTTC
TRBD1	many	TRBJ2-7	TRBV20-1	CSARRDRGLYEQYF	TGCAGTGCTAGACGGGACAGGGGGCTCTACGAGCAGTACTTC
TRBD2	.	TRBJ2-5	TRBV20-1	CSASPLGAGGKETQYF	TGCAGTGCTAGCCCTCTAGGAGCGGGAGGGAAAGAGACCCAGTACTTC
TRBD2	many	TRBJ2-1	TRBV5-1	CASSKTSGRDTEQFF	TGCGCCAGCAGCAAGACTAGCGGGAGGGATACTGAGCAGTTCTTC
TRBD2	many	TRBJ2-1	TRBV5-1	CASSLVGLAGGNEQFF	TGCGCCAGCAGCTTGGTGGGACTAGCGGGAGGAAATGAGCAGTTCTTC
.	many	TRBJ1-1	TRBV25-1	CASSPAGVVGNTEAFF	TGTGCCAGCAGTCCCGCGGGTGTCGTGGGCAACACTGAAGCTTTCTTT
TRBD1	many	TRBJ1-2	TRBV2	CASSTGQGSNYGYTF	TGTGCCAGCAGTACGGGACAGGGGAGTAACTATGGCTACACCTTC
.	many	TRBJ2-4	TRBV18	CASSPGDPKNIQYF	TGTGCCAGCTCACCAGGGGACCCCAAAAACATTCAGTACTTC